The T cell receptor beta chain under discussion was sequenced for a study of T cell responses to AZD1222 COVID-19 vaccine. In the case of this clone: The antigen is unknown.

The V gene end was trimmed by 5 bases and the J gene end by 3 bases; junction bases not matched to a gene: 7. The CDR3 runs 15 residues. Profiling relied on immunoSEQ multiplex PCR, and the TCRdb table lists in-frame clones only, not all of them. The table has some 130,000 clones, about 90% seen once. Findings of the study overall: The study reported that nearly half of spike-specific TCRs target unmutated variant regions. Regions 160-218 and 743-854 held dominance among vaccine-associated CD4 TCRs, which spanned spike.

The sequence was collected from an adult who received the AZD1222 COVID-19 vaccine. The starting material was peripheral blood, obtained 28 days after the second AZD1222 dose. This chain uses TRBV23-1 with TRBJ2-1; TRBD1 matches at 7 bases. TRBV23-1 is annotated as an ORF whose role is uncertain. CDR3 nucleotides: TGCGCCAGCAGTTTCAGGACAGGACTCTACAATGAGCAGTTCTTC. Its translation: CASSFRTGLYNEQFF.